The T cell receptor beta chain described here comes from a study of blood T cell repertoires in COVID-19. Study-wide background: Acute-phase and convalescent COVID-19 samples originated in the United States, Italy and Spain. PBMCs, B-cell-depleted T cells, or T cells provided the cDNA or gDNA that made up the material.

The CDR3 is 14 residues long. Germline V gene data show CDR1 as SGHAT and CDR2 as FQNNGV. V lost 4 bases to trimming and J lost 0 bases, with 7 bases between them. Original handling: Researchers report that nucleated cell counts were estimated from reference gene primer amplification. The data were produced by immunoSEQ multiplex PCR, yet TCRdb's version contains in-frame clones alone and is incomplete. The DNA gave D and trimming, while V, J and clone size come from that table. Altogether around 63,000 clones are present, around 90% being singletons, with the ten largest covering 3.5%. The receptor was isolated from a man aged 45 to 65 with active COVID-19. The rearrangement uses TRBV11-2 and TRBJ1-3; no clear D gene. The source material was peripheral blood. The CDR3 region is CASSYRGSGNTIYF. Written as DNA, the CDR3 is TGTGCCAGCAGCTATCGGGGCTCTGGAAACACCATATATTTT.